This T cell receptor (beta chain) was identified in a study of blood T cell repertoires in COVID-19. Overall study: The cDNA or gDNA used as material had been derived from T cells, B-cell-depleted T cells, or PBMCs.

The CDR3 is made up of 13 amino acids. Trimming took off 5 bases at V and 0 bases at J, with 5 bases between the two ends. The authors' processing: The assay estimated nucleated cells by amplifying reference gene primers. Sequenced by immunoSEQ multiplex PCR; TCRdb stores in-frame clones only, minus some. D and trimming come from the DNA, and the V and J calls and clone size come from that table. Of about 200,000 clones listed, 70% to 90% were seen once; the top ten hold roughly a fifth. The sequenced sample was peripheral blood. The chain carries TRBV12-3 or TRBV12-4 and TRBJ1-3; the D is unclear. The clonotype comes from a man aged 55 to 69 with active or convalescent COVID-19. The CDR3 DNA sequence: TGTGCCAGCAGTCCCTCCTCTGGAAACACCATATATTTT. Amino acid sequence: CASSPSSGNTIYF.